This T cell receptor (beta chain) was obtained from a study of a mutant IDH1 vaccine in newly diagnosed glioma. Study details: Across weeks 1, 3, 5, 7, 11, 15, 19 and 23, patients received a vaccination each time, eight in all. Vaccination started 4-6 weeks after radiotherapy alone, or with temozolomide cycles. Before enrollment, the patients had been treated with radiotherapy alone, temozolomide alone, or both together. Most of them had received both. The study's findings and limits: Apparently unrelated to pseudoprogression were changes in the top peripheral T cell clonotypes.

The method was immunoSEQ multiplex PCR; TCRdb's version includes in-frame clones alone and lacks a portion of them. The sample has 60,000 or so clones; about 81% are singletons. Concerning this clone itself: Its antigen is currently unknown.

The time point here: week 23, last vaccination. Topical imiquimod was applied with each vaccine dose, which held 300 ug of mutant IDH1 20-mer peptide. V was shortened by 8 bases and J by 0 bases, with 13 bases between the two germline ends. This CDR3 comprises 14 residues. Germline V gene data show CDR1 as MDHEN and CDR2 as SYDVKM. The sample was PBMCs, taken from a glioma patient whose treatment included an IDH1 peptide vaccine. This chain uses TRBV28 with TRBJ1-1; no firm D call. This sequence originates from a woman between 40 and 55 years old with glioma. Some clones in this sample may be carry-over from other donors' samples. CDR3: CASGEGFMNTEAFF. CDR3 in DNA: TGTGCCAGCGGAGAAGGGTTCATGAACACTGAAGCTTTCTTT.